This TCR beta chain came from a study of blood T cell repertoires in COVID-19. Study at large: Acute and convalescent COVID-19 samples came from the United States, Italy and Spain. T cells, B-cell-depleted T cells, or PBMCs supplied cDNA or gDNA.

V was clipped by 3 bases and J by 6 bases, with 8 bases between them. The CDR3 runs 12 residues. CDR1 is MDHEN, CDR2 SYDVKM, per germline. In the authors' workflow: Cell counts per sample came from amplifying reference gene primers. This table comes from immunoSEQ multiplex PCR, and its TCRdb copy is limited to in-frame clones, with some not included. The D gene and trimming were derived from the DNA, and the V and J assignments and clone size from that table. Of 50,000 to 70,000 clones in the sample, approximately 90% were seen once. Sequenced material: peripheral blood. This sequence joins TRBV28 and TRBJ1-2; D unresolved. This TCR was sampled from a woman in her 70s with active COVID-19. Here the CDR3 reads CASSLRVNGYTF. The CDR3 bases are TGTGCCAGCAGTTTGCGAGTGAATGGCTACACCTTC.